The subject of this entry is one T cell receptor beta chain. The record originates from a study of Ad26.COV2.S vaccination and SARS-CoV-2 variants. Method: immunoSEQ multiplex PCR; TCRdb's copy keeps in-frame clones and lacks some. The sample consists of 400,000 to 450,000 clones, about nine tenths of them appearing once. Per the germline V gene, CDR1 is SGHTA and CDR2 is FQGNSA. The CDR3 is 13 amino acids. V was trimmed by 5 bases and J by 5 bases, leaving 10 bases between them. Treatment in this sample: around 19 received Ad26.COV2.S at low or high dose, single or two shots; 5 received placebo; per-sample allocation not given. Specimens were obtained on day 63 following the first vaccine or placebo injection.

The chain recombines TRBV7-2 with TRBJ2-4; TRBD1 is a possible D gene (6 bases). Sequenced material: peripheral blood, taken in a trial of Ad26.COV2.S vaccine versus placebo. This receptor was taken from a person aged 18-60 years who received the Ad26.COV2.S COVID-19 vaccine or a placebo. The DNA for the CDR3 is TGTGCCAGCAGCCCAAACAGGGAAAACATTCAGTACTTC. It encodes CASSPNRENIQYF.